This T cell receptor (beta chain) was documented in a study of blood T cell repertoires in COVID-19. Only in-frame clones appear in the TCRdb table, and some are missing; sequencing was by immunoSEQ multiplex PCR. The sample shows 120,000 to 150,000 clones, about 86% of them seen only once. With 7 bases clipped from V and 2 bases from J, the junction kept 12 bases outside the gene matches. Per germline, CDR1 MNHNY and CDR2 SVGAGI (reference sequence). CDR3 size: 16 residues. The rearrangement links TRBV6-6 to TRBJ2-5; 8 bases are a match to TRBD2. The sequence was obtained from a woman between 55 and 75 years old with acute or convalescent COVID-19. The sample was peripheral blood. In DNA form, the CDR3 reads TGTGCCAGCACCTACTTTGCGGGGGGTTCACAAGAGACCCAGTACTTC. It translates to CASTYFAGGSQETQYF.